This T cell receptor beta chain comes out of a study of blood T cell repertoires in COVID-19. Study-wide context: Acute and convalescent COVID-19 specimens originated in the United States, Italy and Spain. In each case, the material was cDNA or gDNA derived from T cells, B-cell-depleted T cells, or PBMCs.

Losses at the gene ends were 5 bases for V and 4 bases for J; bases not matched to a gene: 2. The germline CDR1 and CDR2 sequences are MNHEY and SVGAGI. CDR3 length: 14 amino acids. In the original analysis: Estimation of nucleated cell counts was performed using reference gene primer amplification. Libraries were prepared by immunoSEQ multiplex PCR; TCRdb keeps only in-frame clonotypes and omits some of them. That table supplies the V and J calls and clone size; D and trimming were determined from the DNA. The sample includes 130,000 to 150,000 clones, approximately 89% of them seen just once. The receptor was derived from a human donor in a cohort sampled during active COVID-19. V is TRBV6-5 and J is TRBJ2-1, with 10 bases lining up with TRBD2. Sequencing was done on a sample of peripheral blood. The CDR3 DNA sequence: TGTGCCAGCAGTAGCGGGGGGGGGTACAATGAGCAGTTCTTC. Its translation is CASSSGGGYNEQFF.